The TCR beta chain under discussion was sequenced for a study of preoperative IRX-2 immunotherapy in early breast cancer. The treatment denotes: preoperative locoregional IRX-2 cytokine immunotherapy. This phase Ib study tested locoregional IRX-2 cytokine immunotherapy given before surgery. TCRdb's table, derived via immunoSEQ multiplex PCR, lists solely in-frame clones and lacks some. The sample lists 35,000 to 40,000 clones, 80% to 90% occurring once. This TCR was sampled from a human donor with breast cancer. The sample consisted of lymph node tissue, taken after IRX-2 immunotherapy.

The CDR3 is CASSSQGIDYEQYF. The CDR3 nucleotides are TGTGCCAGCAGCAGTCAGGGGATTGACTACGAGCAGTACTTC. The V and J genes are TRBV11-3 and TRBJ2-7; a weak D match, TRBD1 (6 bases). Germline V gives CDR1 SGHNT, CDR2 YENEEA. The CDR3 spans 14 residues. V lost 5 bases to trimming and J lost 3 bases, with 14 bases between them.